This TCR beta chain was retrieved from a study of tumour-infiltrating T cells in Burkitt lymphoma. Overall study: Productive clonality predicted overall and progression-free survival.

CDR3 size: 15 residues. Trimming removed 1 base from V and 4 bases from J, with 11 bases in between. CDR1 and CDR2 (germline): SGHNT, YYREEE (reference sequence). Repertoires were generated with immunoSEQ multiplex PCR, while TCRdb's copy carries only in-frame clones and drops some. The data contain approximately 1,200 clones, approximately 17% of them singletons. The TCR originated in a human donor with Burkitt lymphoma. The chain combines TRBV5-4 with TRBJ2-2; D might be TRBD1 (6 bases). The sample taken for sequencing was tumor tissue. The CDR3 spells CASSLSGVSTGELFF. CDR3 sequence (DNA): TGTGCCAGCAGCTTGTCAGGGGTTAGCACCGGGGAGCTGTTTTTT.